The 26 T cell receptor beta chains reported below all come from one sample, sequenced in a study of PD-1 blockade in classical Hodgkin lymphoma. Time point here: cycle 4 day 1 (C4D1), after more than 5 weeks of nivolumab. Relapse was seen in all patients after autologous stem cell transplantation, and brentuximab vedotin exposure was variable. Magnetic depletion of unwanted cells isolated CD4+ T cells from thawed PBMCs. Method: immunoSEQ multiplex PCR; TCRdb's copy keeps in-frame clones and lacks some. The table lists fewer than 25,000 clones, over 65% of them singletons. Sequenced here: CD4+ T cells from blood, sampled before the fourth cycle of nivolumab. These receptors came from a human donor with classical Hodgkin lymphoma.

This CDR3 is CASSEGQQYYGYTF. The DNA for the CDR3 is TGTGCCAGCAGCGAGGGACAGCAATACTATGGCTACACCTTC. The chain recombines TRBV6-1 with TRBJ1-2, with TRBD1 matching over 7 bases. CDR3 length equals 14 residues. J lost 3 bases, V lost 6 bases, and 7 bases had no gene match. Per germline, CDR1 MNHNS and CDR2 SASEGT.

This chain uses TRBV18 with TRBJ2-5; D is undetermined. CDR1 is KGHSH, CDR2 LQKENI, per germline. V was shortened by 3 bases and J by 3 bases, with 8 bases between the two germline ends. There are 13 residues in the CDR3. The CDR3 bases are TGTGCCAGCTCACCGCGGCAGAAAGAGACCCAGTACTTC. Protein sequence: CASSPRQKETQYF. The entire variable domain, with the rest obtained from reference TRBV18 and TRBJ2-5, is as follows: NAGVMQNPRHLVRRRGQEARLRCSPMKGHSHVYWYRQLPEEGLKFMVYLQKENIIDESGMPKERFSAEFPKEGPSILRIQQVVRGDSAAYFCASSPRQKETQYFGPGTRLLVL.

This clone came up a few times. CDR3 sequence reads: CAWSHKGRGFDNSPLHF. DNA of the CDR3: TGTGCCTGGAGTCATAAGGGCAGGGGATTCGATAATTCACCCCTCCACTTT. The chain recombines TRBV30 with TRBJ1-6, with D maybe TRBD1 (6 bases). Germline V gene sequence: CDR1 GTSNPN, CDR2 SVGIG (reference sequence). Trimming left V 2 bases short and J 5 bases short, with 19 bases between. The CDR3 contains 17 residues.

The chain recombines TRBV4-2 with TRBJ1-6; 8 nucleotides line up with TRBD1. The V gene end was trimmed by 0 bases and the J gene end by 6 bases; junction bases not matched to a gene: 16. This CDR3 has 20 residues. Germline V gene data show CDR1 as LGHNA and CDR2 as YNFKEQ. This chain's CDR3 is CASSQDLMVGSGQGNSPLHF. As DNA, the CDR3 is TGTGCCAGCAGCCAAGATCTGATGGTAGGGTCCGGACAGGGTAATTCACCCCTCCACTTT.

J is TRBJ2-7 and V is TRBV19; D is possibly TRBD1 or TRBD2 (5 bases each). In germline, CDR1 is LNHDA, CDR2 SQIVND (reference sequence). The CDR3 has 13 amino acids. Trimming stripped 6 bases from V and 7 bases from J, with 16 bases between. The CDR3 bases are TGTGCCAGTAGCGCCGGGACGTCGGGGGAGCAGTACTTC. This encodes CASSAGTSGEQYF.

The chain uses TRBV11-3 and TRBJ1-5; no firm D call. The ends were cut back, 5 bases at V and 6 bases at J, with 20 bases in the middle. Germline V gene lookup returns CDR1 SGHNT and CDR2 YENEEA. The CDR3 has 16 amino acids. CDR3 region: CASSPEWREVGQPQHF. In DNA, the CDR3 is TGTGCCAGCAGCCCAGAGTGGAGGGAGGTGGGTCAGCCCCAGCATTTT.

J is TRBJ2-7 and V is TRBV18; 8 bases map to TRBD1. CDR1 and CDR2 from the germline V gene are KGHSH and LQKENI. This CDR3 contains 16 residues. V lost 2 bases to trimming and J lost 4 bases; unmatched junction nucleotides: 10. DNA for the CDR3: TGTGCCAGCTCACCAAAACGGACAGGGCTTGGATACGAGCAGTACTTC. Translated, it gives CASSPKRTGLGYEQYF.

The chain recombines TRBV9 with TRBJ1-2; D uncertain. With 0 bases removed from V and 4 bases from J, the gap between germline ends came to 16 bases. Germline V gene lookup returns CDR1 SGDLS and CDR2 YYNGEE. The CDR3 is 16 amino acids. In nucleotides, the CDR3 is TGTGCCAGCAGCGTAGGAGAAGGCTCCCTCATCTATGGCTACACCTTC. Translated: CASSVGEGSLIYGYTF.

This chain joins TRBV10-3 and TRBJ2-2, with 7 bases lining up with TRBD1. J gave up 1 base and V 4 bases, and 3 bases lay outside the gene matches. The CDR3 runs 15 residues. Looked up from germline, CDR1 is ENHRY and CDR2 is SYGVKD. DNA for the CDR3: TGTGCCATCAGTGCAGGGGGTTGGAACACCGGGGAGCTGTTTTTT. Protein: CAISAGGWNTGELFF.

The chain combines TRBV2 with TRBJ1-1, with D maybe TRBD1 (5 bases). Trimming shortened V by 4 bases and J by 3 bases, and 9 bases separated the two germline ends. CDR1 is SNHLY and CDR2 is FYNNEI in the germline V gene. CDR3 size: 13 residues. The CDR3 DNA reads TGTGCCAGCAGTGTTCTGGGGGACACTGAAGCTTTCTTT. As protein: CASSVLGDTEAFF.

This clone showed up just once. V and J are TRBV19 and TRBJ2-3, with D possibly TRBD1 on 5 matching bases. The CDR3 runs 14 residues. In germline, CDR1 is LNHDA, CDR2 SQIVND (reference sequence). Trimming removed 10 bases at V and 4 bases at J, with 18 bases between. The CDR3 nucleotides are TGTGCCACCAGCCAGGGCCCAAGGTCAGATACGCAGTATTTT. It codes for CATSQGPRSDTQYF.

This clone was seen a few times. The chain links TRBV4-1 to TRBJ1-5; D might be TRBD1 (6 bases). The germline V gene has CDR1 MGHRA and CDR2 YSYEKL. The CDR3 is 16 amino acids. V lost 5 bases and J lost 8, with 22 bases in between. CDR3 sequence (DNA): TGCGCCAGCAGCAGGGAGGCAGGGGCCGGAGGTAAGCCCCAGCATTTT. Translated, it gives CASSREAGAGGKPQHF.

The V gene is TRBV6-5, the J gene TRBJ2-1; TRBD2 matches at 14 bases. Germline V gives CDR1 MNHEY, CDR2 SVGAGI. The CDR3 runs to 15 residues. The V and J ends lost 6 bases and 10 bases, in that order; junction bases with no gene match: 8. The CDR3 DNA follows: TGTGCCAGCAGACCGGGACTAGCGGGAGTGGGGGAGCAGTTCTTC. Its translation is CASRPGLAGVGEQFF.

The CDR3 coding sequence is TGTGCCAGCAGGACGGGACTCCCGAACACTGAAGCTTTCTTT. This encodes CASRTGLPNTEAFF. This sequence joins TRBV5-5 and TRBJ1-1, with D perhaps matching TRBD1 (5 bases). Trimming shortened V by 5 bases and J by 1 base, and 12 bases separated the two germline ends. Germline values: CDR1 SGHKS, CDR2 YYEKEE (reference sequence). CDR3 length equals 14 residues.

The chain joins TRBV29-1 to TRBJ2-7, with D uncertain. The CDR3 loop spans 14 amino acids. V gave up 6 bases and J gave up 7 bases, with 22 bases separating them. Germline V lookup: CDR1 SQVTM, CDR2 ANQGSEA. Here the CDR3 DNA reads TGCAGCGTCGATTCCCGGGCCTTCTTGGGGGAGCAGTACTTC. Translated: CSVDSRAFLGEQYF.

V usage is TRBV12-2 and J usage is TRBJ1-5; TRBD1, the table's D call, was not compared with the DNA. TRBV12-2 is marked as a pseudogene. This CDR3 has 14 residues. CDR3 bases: TGTGCAAGTTTCCTTCTCAGGGGATATCAGCCCCAGCATTTT. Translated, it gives CASFLLRGYQPQHF.

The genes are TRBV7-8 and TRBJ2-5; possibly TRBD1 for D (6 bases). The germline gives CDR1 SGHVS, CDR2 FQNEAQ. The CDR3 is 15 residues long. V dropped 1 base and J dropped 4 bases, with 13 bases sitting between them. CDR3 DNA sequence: TGTGCCAGCAGCTTAGAAGGGGGTCGGGGAGAGACCCAGTACTTC. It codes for CASSLEGGRGETQYF.

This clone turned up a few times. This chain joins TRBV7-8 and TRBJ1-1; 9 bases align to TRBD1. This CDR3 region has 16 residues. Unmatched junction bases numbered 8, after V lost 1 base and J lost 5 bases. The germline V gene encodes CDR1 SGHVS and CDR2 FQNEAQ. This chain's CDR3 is CASSLEPMDRGTEAFF. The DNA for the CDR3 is TGTGCCAGCAGCTTAGAACCAATGGACAGGGGAACTGAAGCTTTCTTT.

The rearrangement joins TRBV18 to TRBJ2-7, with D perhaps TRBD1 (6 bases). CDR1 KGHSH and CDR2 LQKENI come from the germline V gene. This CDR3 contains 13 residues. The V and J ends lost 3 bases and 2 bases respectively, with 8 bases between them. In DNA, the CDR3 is TGTGCCAGCTCACCTGGGGGCACCTACGAGCAGTACTTC. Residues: CASSPGGTYEQYF.

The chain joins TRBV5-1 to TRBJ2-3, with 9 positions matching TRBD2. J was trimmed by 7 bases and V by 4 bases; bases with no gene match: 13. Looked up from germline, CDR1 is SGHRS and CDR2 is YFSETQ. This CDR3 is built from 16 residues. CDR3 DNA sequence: TGCGCCAGCAGCCCGCGGGGAGCGGGGGGCGGGCATACGCAGTATTTT. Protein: CASSPRGAGGGHTQYF.

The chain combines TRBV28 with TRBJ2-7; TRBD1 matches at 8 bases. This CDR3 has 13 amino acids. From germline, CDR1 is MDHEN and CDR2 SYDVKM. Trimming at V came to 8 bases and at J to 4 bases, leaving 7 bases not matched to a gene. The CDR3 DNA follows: TGTGCCAGCCTGGACAGGGTCAAGTACGAGCAGTACTTC. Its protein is CASLDRVKYEQYF. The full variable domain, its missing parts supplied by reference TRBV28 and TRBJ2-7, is DVKVTQSSRYLVKRTGEKVFLECVQDMDHENMFWYRQDPGLGLRLIYFSYDVKMKEKGDIPEGYSVSREKKERFSLILESASTNQTSMYLCASLDRVKYEQYFGPGTRLTVT.

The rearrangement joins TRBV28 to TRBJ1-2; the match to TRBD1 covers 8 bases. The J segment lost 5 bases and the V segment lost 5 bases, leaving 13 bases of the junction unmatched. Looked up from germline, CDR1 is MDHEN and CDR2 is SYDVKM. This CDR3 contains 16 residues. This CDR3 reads CASSLRTGPTAYGYTF. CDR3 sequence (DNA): TGTGCCAGCAGTCTCCGGACAGGGCCCACTGCGTATGGCTACACCTTC.

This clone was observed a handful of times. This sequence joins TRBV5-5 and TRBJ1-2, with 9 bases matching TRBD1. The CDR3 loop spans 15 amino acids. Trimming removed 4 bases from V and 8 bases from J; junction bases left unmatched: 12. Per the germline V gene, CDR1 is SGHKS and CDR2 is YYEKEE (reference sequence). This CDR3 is CASSVWTGDSEGYTF. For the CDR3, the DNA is TGTGCCAGCAGCGTGTGGACAGGGGATAGCGAGGGCTACACCTTC. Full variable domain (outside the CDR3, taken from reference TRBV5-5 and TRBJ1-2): DAGVTQSPTHLIKTRGQQVTLRCSPISGHKSVSWYQQVLGQGPQFIFQYYEKEERGRGNFPDRFSARQFPNYSSELNVNALLLGDSALYLCASSVWTGDSEGYTFGSGTRLTVV.

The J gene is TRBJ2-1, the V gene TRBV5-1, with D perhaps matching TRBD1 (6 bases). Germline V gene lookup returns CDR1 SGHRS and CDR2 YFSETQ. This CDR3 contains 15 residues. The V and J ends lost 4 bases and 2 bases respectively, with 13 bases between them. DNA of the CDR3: TGCGCCAGCAGCCCGGCTGGGACAACCTACAATGAGCAGTTCTTC. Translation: CASSPAGTTYNEQFF.

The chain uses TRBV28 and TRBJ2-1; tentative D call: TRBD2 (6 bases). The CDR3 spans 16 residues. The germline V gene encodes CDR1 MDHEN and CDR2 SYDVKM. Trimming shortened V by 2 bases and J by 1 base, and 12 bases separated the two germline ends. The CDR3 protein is CASSLIGGVSYNEQFF. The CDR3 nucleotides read TGTGCCAGCAGTTTAATAGGCGGGGTTTCCTACAATGAGCAGTTCTTC.

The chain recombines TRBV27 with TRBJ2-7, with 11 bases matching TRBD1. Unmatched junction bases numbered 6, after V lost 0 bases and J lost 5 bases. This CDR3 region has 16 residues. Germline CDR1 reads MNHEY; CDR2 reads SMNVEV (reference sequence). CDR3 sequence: CASSLSLGQGVHEQYF. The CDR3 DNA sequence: TGTGCCAGCAGTTTATCGTTGGGACAGGGGGTCCACGAGCAGTACTTC.